This TCR beta chain was recovered during a study of blood T cell repertoires in COVID-19 (dated by TCRdb to about 2020). Some background on the complete study: Samples from collaborators originated in the United States, Italy and Spain and spanned both the acute and convalescent phases of COVID-19. The dataset comprised deeply sampled blood TCRbeta repertoires from subjects exposed to, actively infected with, or recovered from COVID-19. The repertoires were released in a freely available public database meant as a resource for research on the immune response to SARS-CoV-2. The samples were drawn from two sources: the first 160 participants of the ongoing ImmuneRACE study, and about 1,300 subjects contributed by 6 global collaborators. The prospective study material was composed of cDNA or gDNA derived from T cells, B-cell-depleted T cells, or PBMCs. Nearly every sample came with metadata listing a de-identified subject ID, COVID-19 status, age in years and sex. Where available, HLA class I and class II types were taken from metadata supplied by the sample provider and were not determined by assay-based typing.

Study-wide conclusions, independent of this receptor: How much clinical and demographic metadata was included differed by source and by participant, and the metadata was provided uncurated.

Enrolling through a virtual design, the prospective study's participants ranged in age from about 18 to 89 years and lived across 24 United States geographic areas. Cohort assignment in the prospective study relied on participant-reported clinical history from a screening survey and a study questionnaire. Recovered participants in ImmuneRACE Cohort 3 were defined by two consecutive negative NP/OP PCR tests, clearance by a healthcare professional, or resolution of symptoms. Each participant in the prospective study had whole blood, serum and a nasopharyngeal or oropharyngeal swab collected by mobile phlebotomists. Participants in the prospective study had the option to provide additional blood draws and questionnaires over a roughly two-month period. Prospective study blood samples were shipped either frozen or at room temperature before DNA extraction. The immunoSEQ Assay, a bias-controlled multiplex PCR, was used to amplify TCRbeta CDR3 regions from genomic DNA. Turning to the authors' computational methods: Within the assay, amplification of reference gene primers was used to estimate how many nucleated cells each sample contained. Sequence reads were collapsed and filtered to measure the absolute abundance of every unique TCRbeta CDR3 rearrangement. For each sample, productive Simpson clonality was calculated as the square root of Simpson's diversity index over productive rearrangements. What TCRdb holds here is the immuneACCESS table cut down to in-frame rearrangements. Part of the clones is not present; checked against another copy, under half of the missing clones reflect an unresolved V gene, and the others are unexplained. D and trimming were read from the DNA, whereas the V and J calls and clone size are those reported in that table. Here the sample has about 130,000 clones; around 83% occur a single time. The biggest ten clones account for about 10% of the sample.

CDR3 length: 16 amino acids, cysteine to phenylalanine. Kept here is only the CDR3 DNA, which spans 48 bases and is read in frame from base 1. From a lookup of the germline V gene, CDR1 and CDR2 are ENHRY and SYGVKD. V has 7 bases trimmed and J has 0 bases trimmed; junction bases matching no gene number 7. As for this clone: This receptor's antigen is unknown. Per-nucleotide qualities are absent, and no much larger clonotype sits a single base away.

The sample comprised PBMCs or T cells enriched from blood (not recorded which). This TCR was sampled from a man in his forties or fifties who had recovered from COVID-19. The chain uses TRBV10-3 and TRBJ2-2, and TRBD1 matches 8 of the central bases. The DNA sequence is given as TGTGCCATCAAGGGTCAGGGGGCATCGAACACCGGGGAGCTGTTTTTT. This is translated as CAIKGQGASNTGELFF.